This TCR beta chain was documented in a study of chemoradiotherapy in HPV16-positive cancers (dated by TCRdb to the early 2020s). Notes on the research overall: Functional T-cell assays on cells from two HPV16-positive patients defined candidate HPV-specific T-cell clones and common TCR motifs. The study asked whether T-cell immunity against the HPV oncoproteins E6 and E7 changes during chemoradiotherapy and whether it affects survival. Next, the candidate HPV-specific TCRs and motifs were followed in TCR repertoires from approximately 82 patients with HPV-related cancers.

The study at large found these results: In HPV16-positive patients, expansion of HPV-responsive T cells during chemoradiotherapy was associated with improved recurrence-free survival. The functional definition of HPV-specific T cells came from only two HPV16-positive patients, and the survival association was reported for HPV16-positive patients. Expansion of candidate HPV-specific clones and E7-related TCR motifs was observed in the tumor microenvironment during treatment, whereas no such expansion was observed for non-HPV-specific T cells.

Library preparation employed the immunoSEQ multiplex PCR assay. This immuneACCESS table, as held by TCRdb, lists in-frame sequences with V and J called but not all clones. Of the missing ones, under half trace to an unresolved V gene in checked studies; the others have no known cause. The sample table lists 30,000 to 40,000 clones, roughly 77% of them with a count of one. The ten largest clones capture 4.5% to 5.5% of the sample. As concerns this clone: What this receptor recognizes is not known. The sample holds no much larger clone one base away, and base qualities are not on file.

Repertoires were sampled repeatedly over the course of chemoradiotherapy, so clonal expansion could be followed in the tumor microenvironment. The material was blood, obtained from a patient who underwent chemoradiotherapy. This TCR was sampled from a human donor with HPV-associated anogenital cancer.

The CDR3 corresponds to CASSTGPDAGDTGELFF. The bases are TGTGCCAGTAGTACCGGCCCCGATGCGGGGGATACCGGGGAGCTGTTTTTT. The chain links TRBV19 with TRBJ2-2; the junction holds 7 bases that match TRBD2. For this chain, trimming is 4 bases at the V end and 5 bases at the J end, and the number of junction bases without a gene match is 13. From the cysteine through the phenylalanine, the CDR3 covers 17 amino acids. CDR3 DNA is the only sequence kept; it has 51 bases, read in frame from the first base. CDR1 and CDR2, per the germline V gene (reference sequence), are LNHDA and SQIVND.